This T cell receptor beta chain was sequenced during a study of shared clonotypes between healthy human individuals. Study summary: CD8 memory received one plate per donor, CD8 naive two, CD4 memory three and CD4 naive three.

Study conclusions and caveats: Lower generation probabilities were found for non-shared clonotypes than for those shared by all four donors.

In the case of this clone: The target antigen is unknown.

The authors combined CD45RO+ cells with CCR7-negative CD45RA+ TemRA cells as CD8 memory. Germline V gene data show CDR1 as LNHNV and CDR2 as YYDKDF (reference sequence). V dropped 1 base and J dropped 3 bases, with 13 bases sitting between them. The CDR3 has 16 residues. Each sorted subset replicate got 200 ng genomic DNA, about 33,000 genomes. This table comes from immunoSEQ multiplex PCR, and its TCRdb copy is limited to in-frame clones, with some not included. This table holds 95,000 to 120,000 clones, around 71% found once. This TCR was sampled from a woman aged 25-40 years in good health. The material sequenced was memory CD8+ T cells sorted from blood. Subset in this sample: CD45RO+ cells pooled with CCR7-negative TemRA cells. The chain carries TRBV15 and TRBJ1-5; possible D gene TRBD1, 5 bases. CDR3 bases: TGTGCCACCAGCAGAGCAAAGGGGAGTTACAATCAGCCCCAGCATTTT. Translating gives CATSRAKGSYNQPQHF. Variable domain in full (rest from reference TRBV15 and TRBJ1-5): DAMVIQNPRYQVTQFGKPVTLSCSQTLNHNVMYWYQQKSSQAPKLLFHYYDKDFNNEADTPDNFQSRRPNTSFCFLDIRSPGLGDTAMYLCATSRAKGSYNQPQHFGDGTRLSIL.